This TCR beta chain was captured by sequencing in a study of graft-versus-host responses after intestinal transplantation. Study context: Grafts that recipients had were multivisceral, liver-intestinal, or isolated intestinal transplants. Uniformly, recipients were administered anti-thymocyte globulin induction with subsequent tacrolimus and steroids for approximately three years. Study-wide results and limits: Across patients carrying graft-donor T cell macrochimerism, allografts held high graft-versus-host to host-versus-graft clonal ratios. GvH clones detected in recipient marrow included some appearing first in ileum or blood.

Germline assignment: CDR1 WNHNN and CDR2 SYGVQD (reference sequence). The junction had 9 bases not matched to a gene; V was cut back by 4 bases and J by 3 bases. CDR3 length: 16 amino acids. The table lists this clone with a few counts. Its antigen is not identified. Sequencing used immunoSEQ multiplex PCR; TCRdb keeps in-frame clones, though not all of them. This sample has around 97,000 clones, with about 89% found just once. This chain connects TRBV10-1 to TRBJ2-7; TRBD2 agrees at 10 bases. This sequence originates from a human donor who received an intestinal transplant. This sample comprised unstimulated CD8+ T cells sorted from spleen or lymph node cells, obtained before intestinal transplant. The CDR3, as DNA: TGCGCCAGCAGTGGATGGCGGACTAGCGGACTCTACGAGCAGTACTTC. Translating it yields CASSGWRTSGLYEQYF.